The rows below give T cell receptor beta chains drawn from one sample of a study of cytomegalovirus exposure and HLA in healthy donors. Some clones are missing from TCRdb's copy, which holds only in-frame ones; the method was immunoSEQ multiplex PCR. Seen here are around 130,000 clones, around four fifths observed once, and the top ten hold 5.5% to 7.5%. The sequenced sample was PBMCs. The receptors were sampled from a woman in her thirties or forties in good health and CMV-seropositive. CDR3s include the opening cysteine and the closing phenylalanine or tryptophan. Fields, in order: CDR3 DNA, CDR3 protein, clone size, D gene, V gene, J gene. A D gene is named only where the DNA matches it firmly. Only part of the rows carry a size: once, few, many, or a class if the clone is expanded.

DNA: TGTGCCAGCAGCTTGCTGGCAGGGGAGGAGACCCAGTACTTC
CDR3: CASSLLAGEETQYF
size: -
D: -
V: TRBV5-6
J: TRBJ2-5

DNA: TGTGCCAGCAGTGCAAATACAGGGGGGAACACTGAAGCTTTCTTT
CDR3: CASSANTGGNTEAFF
size: -
D: TRBD1
V: TRBV6-1
J: TRBJ1-1

DNA: TGCGCCAGCAGCCAAGGAGAAGACTCTGGGGCCAACGTCCTGACTTTC
CDR3: CASSQGEDSGANVLTF
size: -
D: -
V: TRBV4-3
J: TRBJ2-6

DNA: TGTGCCAGCAGCCCGACTAGCGGGAGTACGTATACGCAGTATTTT
CDR3: CASSPTSGSTYTQYF
size: -
D: TRBD2
V: TRBV7-3
J: TRBJ2-3

DNA: TGTGCCAGCCGAGGGGTCTGGGACACACCTAACTATGGCTACACCTTC
CDR3: CASRGVWDTPNYGYTF
size: -
D: -
V: TRBV27
J: TRBJ1-2

DNA: TGTGCCAGCAGTTGGGACAGCAGCAATCAGCCCCAGCATTTT
CDR3: CASSWDSSNQPQHF
size: -
D: TRBD1
V: TRBV6-5
J: TRBJ1-5

DNA: TGTGCCAGCAGCTTACGCGGCGGGGCGAACACCGGGGAGCTGTTTTTT
CDR3: CASSLRGGANTGELFF
size: -
D: -
V: TRBV7-8
J: TRBJ2-2

DNA: TGTGCCTGTACCGGGACAGGGATCGCCTATGGCTACACCTTC
CDR3: CACTGTGIAYGYTF
size: -
D: TRBD1
V: TRBV30
J: TRBJ1-2

DNA: TGTGCCAGCAGGGGGACTAGCGCAAGCTATGAGCAGTTCTTC
CDR3: CASRGTSASYEQFF
size: -
D: TRBD2
V: TRBV14
J: TRBJ2-1

DNA: TGTGCCAGCAGCTCTGGACAGGCTGAAGAGACCCAGTACTTC
CDR3: CASSSGQAEETQYF
size: -
D: TRBD1
V: TRBV7-9
J: TRBJ2-5

DNA: TGTGCCATCAGTGAGTCATGGGACAGGGGGCGACCTAATGAAAAACTGTTTTTT
CDR3: CAISESWDRGRPNEKLFF
size: -
D: TRBD1
V: TRBV10-3
J: TRBJ1-4

DNA: TGCGCCAGCACCGTAGCGGGGGATAGGGAGCAGTACTTC
CDR3: CASTVAGDREQYF
size: -
D: TRBD2
V: TRBV5-1
J: TRBJ2-7

DNA: TGTGCCAGCAGTCCCACGCGGCCCCCTTCTGGGGCCAACGTCCTGACTTTC
CDR3: CASSPTRPPSGANVLTF
size: few
D: -
V: TRBV27
J: TRBJ2-6

DNA: TGTGCCAGCTCACCACCTGCTGGGGCCTATGGCTACACCTTC
CDR3: CASSPPAGAYGYTF
size: once
D: -
V: TRBV18
J: TRBJ1-2

DNA: TGTGCCAGCACTTCGGATGGGACTTCCTACGAGCAGTACTTC
CDR3: CASTSDGTSYEQYF
size: -
D: -
V: TRBV6-5
J: TRBJ2-7

DNA: TGTGCCAGCAGAACAGAAGGGACAGGGAACTATGGCTACACCTTC
CDR3: CASRTEGTGNYGYTF
size: -
D: TRBD1
V: TRBV6-5
J: TRBJ1-2

DNA: TGTGCCCTCGAGAGCGCGGGGCCTGGGACCCAGTACTTC
CDR3: CALESAGPGTQYF
size: -
D: -
V: TRBV30
J: TRBJ2-5

DNA: TGTGCCAGCAGTCCCGGGGAGGGCAATCAGCCCCAGCATTTT
CDR3: CASSPGEGNQPQHF
size: -
D: -
V: TRBV27
J: TRBJ1-5

DNA: TGCGCCAGCAGCCCGACCCGACAGTCCAGCTACTCCTACGAGCAGTACTTC
CDR3: CASSPTRQSSYSYEQYF
size: once
D: -
V: TRBV4-1
J: TRBJ2-7

DNA: TGCGCCAGCAGTGACGAATCCGGGACAGGGGAATCAGATACGCAGTATTTT
CDR3: CASSDESGTGESDTQYF
size: -
D: TRBD1
V: TRBV10-2
J: TRBJ2-3

DNA: TGCGCCAGCAGTGAGAGCCAGGGGCTTGGCTACACCTTC
CDR3: CASSESQGLGYTF
size: once
D: -
V: TRBV10-1
J: TRBJ1-2